These T cell receptor beta chains were read from a single sample in a study of T cell repertoires in cytomegalovirus infection. One entry per CDR3 protein results from TCRdb running MiXCR on the reads. The sample holds 350,000 to 450,000 distinct CDR3 sequences; around 18% are singletons and the top ten take roughly 8.7%. The sequencing sample was made of PBMCs. The receptors stem from a human donor in good health (CMV status not recorded). Some clones in this sample may be carry-over from other donors' samples. Both conserved end residues are part of each CDR3. A D gene is named only where the DNA matches it firmly. Clone sizes are given selectively: once, few, many, or a class where the clone is expanded.

D,size,J,V,DNA,CDR3
-,-,TRBJ2-3,TRBV7-7,TGTGCCAGCAGCTTAGACCTCGGTGGATCCACAGATACGCAGTATTTT,CASSLDLGGSTDTQYF
-,-,TRBJ2-3,TRBV7-4,TGTGCCAGCAGCTTAGTAGGGGGAGATACGCAGTATTTT,CASSLVGGDTQYF
-,many,TRBJ2-7,TRBV7-8,TGTGCCAGCAGCTTAGCGCGGATAGCCTACGAGCAGTACTTC,CASSLARIAYEQYF
-,-,TRBJ1-2,TRBV6-1,TGTGCCAGCAGGGATACAGGAGGGAGCTATGGCTACACCTTC,CASRDTGGSYGYTF
-,many,TRBJ2-3,TRBV5-1,TGTGCCAGCAGCTTAGCTACAGATACGCAGTATTTT,CASSLATDTQYF
TRBD2,many,TRBJ2-7,TRBV28,TGTGCCAGCAGTCCGGTTCTAGCGGGATCCTACGAGCAGTACTTC,CASSPVLAGSYEQYF
TRBD1,-,TRBJ1-1,TRBV5-4,TGTGCCAGCAGCTTGCAGGGGGTAGGCACTGAAGCTTTCTTT,CASSLQGVGTEAFF
-,many,TRBJ1-5,TRBV2,TGTGCCACAGGCAGGGGAAATCAGCCCCAGCATTTT,CATGRGNQPQHF
TRBD1,-,TRBJ2-7,TRBV4-1,TGCGCCAGCAGCCAACTCACTCTGTATGGGGGACAGCGAACCTACGAGCAGTACTTC,CASSQLTLYGGQRTYEQYF
TRBD1,few,TRBJ1-4,TRBV25-1,TGTGCCAGCAGGGGGACAGGGGCGCCGAATGAAAAACTGTTTTTT,CASRGTGAPNEKLFF
TRBD1,many,TRBJ1-5,TRBV4-1,TGCGCCAGCAGCCCCCGGACAGGGATCAATCAGCCCCAGCATTTT,CASSPRTGINQPQHF
-,many,TRBJ1-2,TRBV4-1,TGCGCCAGCAGCCAAGACATGGTATCCTCCTTCTATGGCTACACCTTC,CASSQDMVSSFYGYTF
-,few,TRBJ1-1,TRBV4-3,TGCGCCAGCAGCCAAGAGGGAGAAGCTTTCTTT,CASSQEGEAFF
-,-,TRBJ2-3,TRBV4-1,TGCGCCAGCAGCCAGACTCACAGACCTCTTAGCACAGATACGCAGTATTTT,CASSQTHRPLSTDTQYF
-,few,TRBJ1-5,TRBV7-9,TGTGCCAGCAGCCCCGGACGTGCTGGGGAAGGGGGGCCCCAGCATTTT,CASSPGRAGEGGPQHF
TRBD1,-,TRBJ1-6,TRBV9,TGTGCCAGCAGCCAGACAGGGAGTTATTCACCCCTCCACTTT,CASSQTGSYSPLHF
-,few,TRBJ2-7,TRBV3-1,TGTGCCAGCAGCCCTCGCCAGTCGGGCCGCTCCTACGAGCAGTACTTC,CASSPRQSGRSYEQYF
-,few,TRBJ2-2,TRBV4-1,TGCGCCAGCAGCCACCTATCGCCGGGACAAGGCACCGGGGAGCTGTTTTTT,CASSHLSPGQGTGELFF
TRBD2,few,TRBJ2-1,TRBV29-1,TGCAGCGTTGTAGCGGGACACAATGAGCAGTTCTTC,CSVVAGHNEQFF
-,many,TRBJ1-4,TRBV11-2,TGTGCCAGCAGGAAATCAAGGGTGGCTACTAATGAAAAACTGTTTTTT,CASRKSRVATNEKLFF
TRBD2,many,TRBJ2-1,TRBV7-9,TGTGCCAGTCAAACGGGGGGGACTCACAATGAGCAGTTCTTC,CASQTGGTHNEQFF
-,-,TRBJ2-1,TRBV7-2,TGTGCCAGCAGCTTTACTCCTCTCTACAATGAGCAGTTCTTC,CASSFTPLYNEQFF
TRBD1,-,TRBJ2-2,TRBV7-2,TGTGCCAGCAGCCCCCCCGACAGGGGTTGGACCGGGGAGCTGTTTTTT,CASSPPDRGWTGELFF
-,few,TRBJ2-5,TRBV11-2,TGTGCCAGCAGCTGGATGGAGGGGGCGTTTGAGACCCAGTACTTC,CASSWMEGAFETQYF
-,few,TRBJ2-6,TRBV2,TGTGCCAGCAGTGTCCTCTCTGGGGCCAACGTCCTGACTTTC,CASSVLSGANVLTF
-,many,TRBJ1-5,TRBV7-9,TGTGCCAGCAGCTTTAGGGGAGACAATCAGCCCCAGCATTTT,CASSFRGDNQPQHF
-,-,TRBJ1-4,TRBV29-1,TGCAGCGTTCGACAGTCCCTGAATGAAAAACTGTTTTTT,CSVRQSLNEKLFF
-,once,TRBJ2-1,TRBV30,TGTGCCTGGAGTCTTCTCGCGGAGCAGTTCTTC,CAWSLLAEQFF
-,-,TRBJ2-6,TRBV20-1,TGCAGTGCTAGAGCTCCGGGGGCTGGGGCCAACGTCCTGACTTTC,CSARAPGAGANVLTF
-,many,TRBJ1-1,TRBV10-3,TGTGCCATCAGTGAGTCGAACGGGAAGATTACTGAAGCTTTCTTT,CAISESNGKITEAFF
TRBD2,-,TRBJ2-3,TRBV7-9,TGTGCCAGCAGCCTAGGACTAGCGGGATTACCAGATACGCAGTATTTT,CASSLGLAGLPDTQYF
-,few,TRBJ2-1,TRBV20-1,TGCAGCGCCGTGAAGGGTTCGGGGTACAATGAGCAGTTCTTC,CSAVKGSGYNEQFF
-,-,TRBJ1-3,TRBV6-5,TGTACCAGCACTACCGGGATAACTTTTGGAAACACCATATATTTT,CTSTTGITFGNTIYF
-,-,TRBJ2-1,TRBV19,TGTGCCAGTAGTATAGATCAATCTTGGAGTGAGCAGTTCTTC,CASSIDQSWSEQFF
TRBD1,many,TRBJ1-1,TRBV6-2/TRBV6-3,TGTGCCAGCAGTCCGACCCTACAGGGGATGAACACTGAAGCTTTCTTT,CASSPTLQGMNTEAFF
TRBD1,-,TRBJ1-3,TRBV2,TGTGCCAGCACAATTGGGACAGGGGGAGCGGTCACCATATATTTT,CASTIGTGGAVTIYF
-,few,TRBJ2-1,TRBV6-2/TRBV6-3,TGTGCCAGCAGTTACGGGGCGGGACCCAATGAGCAGTTCTTC,CASSYGAGPNEQFF
-,few,TRBJ2-7,TRBV10-3,TGTGCCATCAAAGGGGGCTACGAGCAGTACTTC,CAIKGGYEQYF
-,many,TRBJ2-2,TRBV7-8,TGTGCCAGCAGCTTCCAGGCGGGGAAGAACACCGGGGAGCTGTTTTTT,CASSFQAGKNTGELFF
-,-,TRBJ1-1,TRBV19,TGTGCCAGTACAGGGTGGACTGAAGCTTTCTTT,CASTGWTEAFF
-,many,TRBJ2-7,TRBV7-2,TGTGCCAGCAGCTTAGGCTGGGGCTCCTACGAGCAGTACTTC,CASSLGWGSYEQYF
TRBD1,many,TRBJ2-7,TRBV12-5,TGTGCTAGTGGCCGACAGGGAAGATACGAGCAGTACTTC,CASGRQGRYEQYF
TRBD1,-,TRBJ1-4,TRBV18,TGTGCCAGCTCACCCGACAGGGCCGTCGGGGAAAAACTGTTTTTT,CASSPDRAVGEKLFF
TRBD2,-,TRBJ2-3,TRBV20-1,TGCAGTGCCATTAGCGGGAGTAGCACAGATACGCAGTATTTT,CSAISGSSTDTQYF
TRBD2,-,TRBJ2-7,TRBV7-9,TGTGCCAGCAGCTTAGGGTCTAGCGGACCCTACGAGCAGTACTTC,CASSLGSSGPYEQYF
TRBD2,many,TRBJ2-3,TRBV20-1,TGCAGTACGACCGCGGAGACCGGGGGGACAGATACGCAGTATTTT,CSTTAETGGTDTQYF
TRBD2,many,TRBJ2-1,TRBV7-2,TGTGCCAGCAGCTCTAGCGGGGGGGCCCATGAGCAGTTCTTC,CASSSSGGAHEQFF
-,few,TRBJ1-2,TRBV6-6,TGTGCCAGCAGTTACGGCCAGGGTGGTGGCTACACCTTC,CASSYGQGGGYTF
-,few,TRBJ1-1,TRBV11-2,TGTGCCAGCAGCTTCGCGACAATGGATCGTCCTAGGAACACTGAAGCTTTCTTT,CASSFATMDRPRNTEAFF
-,many,TRBJ2-3,TRBV6-2/TRBV6-3,TGTGCCAGCAGTTATTGGCCCGGACCGGGACGAGACCCCACAGATACGCAGTATTTT,CASSYWPGPGRDPTDTQYF
TRBD1,-,TRBJ2-5,TRBV12-3/TRBV12-4,TGTGCCAGCAGGGGACAGACCGAGACCCAGTACTTC,CASRGQTETQYF
TRBD2,few,TRBJ2-1,TRBV7-9,TGTGCCAGCAGCTTTACGGGGGGGGGAAATGAGCAGTTCTTC,CASSFTGGGNEQFF
-,-,TRBJ2-7,TRBV6-5,TGTGCCAGCAGTTACGGAAGAAGTCAAGGTGGCGAGCAGTACTTC,CASSYGRSQGGEQYF
TRBD2,many,TRBJ2-2,TRBV7-6,TGTGCCAGCAGCTTAGCACTAGCGGGGGGAACGAACACCGGGGAGCTGTTTTTT,CASSLALAGGTNTGELFF
-,few,TRBJ2-3,TRBV7-9,TGTGCCAGCAGCCCATTGGGAGGAACGAGGTCGAGTACAGATACGCAGTATTTT,CASSPLGGTRSSTDTQYF
TRBD1,-,TRBJ1-5,TRBV10-3,TGTGCCACCTCCGGACAGGCGGGTAATCAGCCCCAGCATTTT,CATSGQAGNQPQHF